Listed here are 11 T cell receptor beta chains from one sample, sequenced in a study of OX40 agonist ivuxolimab in advanced cancers. Profiled with immunoSEQ multiplex PCR; TCRdb holds only in-frame clones, not every one. The table shows about 80,000 clones, with just over 90% occurring only once. The specimen comprised CD4+ or CD8+ T cells sorted from blood, sampled in a trial of the OX40 agonist ivuxolimab. The receptors were sampled from an adult with an advanced solid tumor such as melanoma, head and neck, liver or kidney cancer.

The rearrangement joins TRBV7-9 to TRBJ1-5, with D perhaps matching TRBD1 (5 bases). V dropped 0 bases and J dropped 7 bases, with 10 bases sitting between them. Germline V lookup: CDR1 SEHNR, CDR2 FQNEAQ (reference sequence). The CDR3 has 14 amino acids. CDR3 region: CASSLAGEGQPQHF. The CDR3 region has the DNA TGTGCCAGCAGCTTAGCAGGGGAAGGGCAGCCCCAGCATTTT.

The chain joins TRBV19 to TRBJ2-5, with D perhaps TRBD2 (5 bases). Germline CDR1 reads LNHDA; CDR2 reads SQIVND (reference sequence). V was trimmed by 5 bases and J by 7 bases, leaving 14 bases between them. The CDR3 totals 13 residues. The CDR3 nucleotides read TGTGCCAGTAGTTCTACCGTAGGAGGGACCCAGTACTTC. Residues: CASSSTVGGTQYF.

The V gene is TRBV27, the J gene TRBJ2-6, with D unclear. Germline V CDR1 and CDR2: MNHEY, SMNVEV (reference sequence). The germline V and J ends were trimmed by 8 bases and 4 bases, with 9 bases remaining between them. The CDR3 has 13 amino acids. The CDR3 DNA follows: TGTGCCAGCCGTCCTACGGGGGCCAACGTCCTGACTTTC. Translated: CASRPTGANVLTF.

CDR3 loop: CSTGGRTGGLNEQFF. CDR3 nucleotide sequence: TGCAGCACCGGTGGTAGGACAGGGGGCCTCAATGAGCAGTTCTTC. The V call is TRBV29-1, the J call TRBJ2-1, with 11 nucleotides matching TRBD1. The length of the CDR3 is 15 residues. The junction had 12 bases not matched to a gene; V was cut back by 8 bases and J by 6 bases. Per germline, CDR1 SQVTM and CDR2 ANQGSEA.

The chain carries TRBV28 and TRBJ2-5; no clear D. V dropped 2 bases and J dropped 3 bases, with 1 base sitting between them. The CDR3 covers 11 residues. Germline lookup yields CDR1 MDHEN and CDR2 SYDVKM. The CDR3 loop is CASSLKETQYF. Here the CDR3 DNA reads TGTGCCAGCAGTTTAAAAGAGACCCAGTACTTC.

The chain employs TRBV18 and TRBJ1-1, with no clear D. Germline lookup yields CDR1 KGHSH and CDR2 LQKENI. Between the trimmed V and J ends, which lost 3 bases and 1 base, there was a span of 9 bases. This CDR3 region has 14 residues. The CDR3 nucleotides are TGTGCCAGCTCACCCAGTGGGTCGAACACTGAAGCTTTCTTT. Protein: CASSPSGSNTEAFF.

This clone was counted a single time. This chain links TRBV19 with TRBJ2-3; unclear D gene. Germline CDR1 and CDR2: LNHDA and SQIVND (reference sequence). V was trimmed by 6 bases and J by 0 bases, leaving 10 bases between them. The CDR3 totals 14 residues. The CDR3: CASRNGQSTDTQYF. The CDR3 nucleotides are TGTGCCAGTAGGAATGGGCAAAGCACAGATACGCAGTATTTT. Full variable domain (remainder filled in from reference TRBV19 and TRBJ2-3): DGGITQSPKYLFRKEGQNVTLSCEQNLNHDAMYWYRQDPGQGLRLIYYSQIVNDFQKGDIAEGYSVSREKKESFPLTVTSAQKNPTAFYLCASRNGQSTDTQYFGPGTRLTVL.

This chain links TRBV12-5 with TRBJ2-3, with D possibly matching TRBD2 (5 bases). Germline V CDR1 and CDR2: LGHNT, FRNRAP. The V gene lost 1 base and the J gene lost 0 bases, with 8 bases spanning the gap. This CDR3 comprises 15 residues. This chain's CDR3 is CASGLGTGSTDTQYF. In nucleotides, the CDR3 is TGTGCTAGTGGTTTGGGGACTGGAAGCACAGATACGCAGTATTTT. The variable domain in full, with the rest retrieved from reference TRBV12-5 and TRBJ2-3, is DARVTQTPRHKVTEMGQEVTMRCQPILGHNTVFWYRQTMMQGLELLAYFRNRAPLDDSGMPKDRFSAEMPDATLATLKIQPSEPRDSAVYFCASGLGTGSTDTQYFGPGTRLTVL.

A single count supports this clone. The gene calls are TRBV30 and TRBJ1-1; tentatively, D is TRBD1 (5 bases). The V gene's germline CDR1 is GTSNPN and CDR2 SVGIG (reference sequence). This CDR3 comprises 13 residues. Trimming pared 3 bases from V and 0 bases from J, leaving 8 bases between. The CDR3 spells CAWSGGVNTEAFF. The CDR3 DNA reads as TGTGCCTGGAGCGGGGGGGTGAACACTGAAGCTTTCTTT.

The chain carries TRBV5-4 and TRBJ1-1; the D is unclear. There are 14 residues in the CDR3. Trimming pared 7 bases from V and 5 bases from J, leaving 18 bases between. Germline loops: CDR1 SGHNT, CDR2 YYREEE (reference sequence). CDR3 DNA: TGTGCCAGCCGACTACAAGTGGGCCGGACTGAAGCTTTCTTT. Protein sequence: CASRLQVGRTEAFF. Complete variable domain (other parts from reference TRBV5-4 and TRBJ1-1): ETGVTQSPTHLIKTRGQQVTLRCSSQSGHNTVSWYQQALGQGPQFIFQYYREEENGRGNFPPRFSGLQFPNYSSELNVNALELDDSALYLCASRLQVGRTEAFFGQGTRLTVV.

The rearrangement joins TRBV4-1 to TRBJ2-5, with 8 bases that match TRBD2. CDR3 length: 16 amino acids. CDR1 MGHRA and CDR2 YSYEKL come from the germline V gene. The V and J ends lost 4 bases and 2 bases, in that order; junction bases with no gene match: 9. CDR3 amino acids: CASSPMSGSLQETQYF. CDR3 bases: TGCGCCAGCAGCCCGATGAGCGGGAGCCTACAAGAGACCCAGTACTTC.